This entry is about one T cell receptor (beta chain). The template used for profiling TCR beta VDJ and CDR3 was genomic DNA. One entry per CDR3 protein, called by TCRdb with MiXCR from the reads. The sample holds 200,000 to 250,000 distinct CDR3 sequences; around 43% are singletons and the top ten take about 7.8%. Flow cytometry had shown expanded CD8+CD57+ cells in the patients chosen for sequencing. The record originates from a study of CD8+CD57+ T cells in acquired aplastic anemia. Study-level background: Sorted CD4+ and CD8+ cells gave a mean 3.2 ug DNA, range about 0.19 to 27.4 ug.

This CDR3 is built from 14 residues. Looked up from germline, CDR1 is SGHVS and CDR2 is FNYEAQ. V gave up 4 bases and J gave up 7 bases, with 11 bases separating them. The sequenced material came from sorted CD4+, CD8+, or CD8+CD57+ T cells (not recorded which) from PBMCs. The TCR sequence derives from a human donor with aplastic anemia. The rearrangement uses TRBV7-6 and TRBJ1-6, with D maybe TRBD1 (6 bases). The chain's CDR3 is CASSYGQNNSPLHF. The DNA for the CDR3 is TGTGCCAGCAGCTACGGACAGAACAATTCACCCCTCCACTTT.